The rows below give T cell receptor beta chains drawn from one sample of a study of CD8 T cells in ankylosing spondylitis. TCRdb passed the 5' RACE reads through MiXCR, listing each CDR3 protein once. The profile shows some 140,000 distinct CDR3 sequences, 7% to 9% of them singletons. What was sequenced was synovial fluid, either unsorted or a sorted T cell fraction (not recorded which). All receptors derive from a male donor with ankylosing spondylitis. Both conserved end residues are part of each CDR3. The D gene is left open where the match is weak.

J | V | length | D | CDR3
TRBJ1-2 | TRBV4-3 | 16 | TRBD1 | CASSQVRGTGVYGYTF
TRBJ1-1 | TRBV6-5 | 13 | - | CASSSVTALEAFF
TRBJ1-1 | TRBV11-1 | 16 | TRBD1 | CASSVNWGQTNTEAFF
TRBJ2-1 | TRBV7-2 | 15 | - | CASSLDYPSYNEQFF
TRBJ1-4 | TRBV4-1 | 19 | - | CASSQALSSSAGQNEKLFF
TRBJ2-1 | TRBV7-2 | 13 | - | CASSLLTSTEQFF
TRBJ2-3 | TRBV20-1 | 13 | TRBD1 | CSAMRQGPDTQYF
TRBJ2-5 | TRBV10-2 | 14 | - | CASRGTSNLETQYF
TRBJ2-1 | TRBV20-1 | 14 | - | CSAYGLPGGNEQFF
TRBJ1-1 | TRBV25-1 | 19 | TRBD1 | CASSELGTTGGSYTAEAFF
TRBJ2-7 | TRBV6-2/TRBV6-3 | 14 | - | CASRPDGFTYEQYF
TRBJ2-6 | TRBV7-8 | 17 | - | CASSLDRKFSGANVLTF
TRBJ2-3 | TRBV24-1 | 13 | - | CATSLRGTDTQYF
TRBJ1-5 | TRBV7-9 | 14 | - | CASSLGSGHQPQHF
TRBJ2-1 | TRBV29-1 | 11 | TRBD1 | CSVGTVNEQFF
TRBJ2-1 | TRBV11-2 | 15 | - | CASSTGSGTTNEQFF
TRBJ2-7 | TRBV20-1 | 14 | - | CSARDDQRVYEQYF
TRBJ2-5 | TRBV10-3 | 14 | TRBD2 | CAISEGGEQETQYF
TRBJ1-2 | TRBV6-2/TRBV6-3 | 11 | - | CASSYIGGYTF
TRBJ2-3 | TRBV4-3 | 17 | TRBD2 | CASSQDSGLAGGDTQYF
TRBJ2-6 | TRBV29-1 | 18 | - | CSVEERGTGSSGANVLTF
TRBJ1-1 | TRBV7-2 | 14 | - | CASSLDNLNTEAFF
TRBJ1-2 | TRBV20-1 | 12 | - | CSARSGSYGYTF
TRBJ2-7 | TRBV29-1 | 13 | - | CSVSSEVRREQYF
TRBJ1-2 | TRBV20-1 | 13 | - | CSAVQGANYGYTF
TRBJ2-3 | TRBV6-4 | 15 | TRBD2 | CASSASGRYGDTQYF
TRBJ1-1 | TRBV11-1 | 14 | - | CASSQGRGGTEAFF
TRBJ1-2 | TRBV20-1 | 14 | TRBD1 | CSAPTFDRGDGYTF
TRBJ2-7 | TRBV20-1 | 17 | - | CSTSPAAGRASDYEQYF
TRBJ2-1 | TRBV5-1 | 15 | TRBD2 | CASSPLAGGFNEQFF
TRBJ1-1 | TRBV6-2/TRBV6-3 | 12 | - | CASSPAALGAFF
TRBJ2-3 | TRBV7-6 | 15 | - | CASSLGSGGGDTQYF
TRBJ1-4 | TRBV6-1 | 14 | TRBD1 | CASNPGGTNEKLFF
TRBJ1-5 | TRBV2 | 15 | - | CASSEGRGRADQSHF
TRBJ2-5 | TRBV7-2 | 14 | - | CASSPTRGSETQYF
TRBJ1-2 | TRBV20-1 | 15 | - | CSAWDQASANYGYTF
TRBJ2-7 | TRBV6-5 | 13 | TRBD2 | CASRLGLAGEQYF
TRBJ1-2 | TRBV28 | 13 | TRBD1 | CASSRTGGDGYTF
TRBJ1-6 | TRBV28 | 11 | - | CASSGFSPLHF
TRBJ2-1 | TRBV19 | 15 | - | CASLPGLRSPNEQFF
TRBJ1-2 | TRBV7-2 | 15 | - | CASSLVAGMSYGYTF
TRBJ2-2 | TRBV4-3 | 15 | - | CASSQDTEGVGELFF
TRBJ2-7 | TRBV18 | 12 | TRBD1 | CASAGGSYEQYF
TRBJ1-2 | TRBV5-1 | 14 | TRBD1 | CASSGTGTGVGYTF
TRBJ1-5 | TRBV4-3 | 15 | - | CASSRPGGNNQPQHF
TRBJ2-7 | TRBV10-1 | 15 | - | CASSVEGSGSYEQYF
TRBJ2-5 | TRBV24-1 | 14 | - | CATSDFGTAGTQYF
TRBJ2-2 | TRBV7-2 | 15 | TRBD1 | CASSVRQGSPGELFF
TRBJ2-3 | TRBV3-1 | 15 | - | CASSQGPSLSNTQYF
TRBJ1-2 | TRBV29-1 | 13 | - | CSTWRVTNYGYTF
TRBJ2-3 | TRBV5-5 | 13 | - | CASSLDRADTQYF